The 30 T cell receptor beta chains below all came from one sample that was sequenced in a study of PD-1 blockade in classical Hodgkin lymphoma. Each patient's relapse followed autologous stem cell transplantation, and brentuximab vedotin exposure varied. Produced via immunoSEQ multiplex PCR; TCRdb's table is partial and in-frame only. The sample shows 22,000 or so clones, 80% of them seen only once. The material sequenced was peripheral blood mononuclear cells (PBMCs), taken before the second cycle of nivolumab. These receptors were collected from a human donor with classical Hodgkin lymphoma.

The chain couples TRBV21-1 to TRBJ1-5. TRBV21-1 is noted as a pseudogene. The CDR3 consists of 19 residues. Written as DNA, the CDR3 is TGTGCCAGCAGCCGACCGACCTGTACGCCGTTAGGTAGCAATCAGCCCCAGCATTTT. It yields the protein CASSRPTCTPLGSNQPQHF.

The J gene is TRBJ2-3, the V gene TRBV21-1; the table calls TRBD2, which could not be checked here. TRBV21-1 is a recognized pseudogene. The CDR3 covers 22 residues. CDR3 residues: CASSLGTGKTGTSGELTDTQYF. The CDR3 DNA reads as TGTGCCAGCAGTTTGGGGACAGGAAAAACCGGGACTAGCGGGGAGCTCACAGATACGCAGTATTTT.

V is TRBV6-6 and J is TRBJ2-1; TRBD2 matches 13 bases. Germline V gene lookup returns CDR1 MNHNY and CDR2 SVGAGI (reference sequence). This CDR3 has 16 residues. Trimming took 6 bases from V and 3 from J; bases not matched to a gene: 5. The CDR3 is CASSELAGGYYNEQFF. The CDR3 nucleotides read TGTGCCAGCAGCGAACTAGCGGGAGGGTACTACAATGAGCAGTTCTTC.

The chain is built from TRBV30 and TRBJ1-5; 7 nucleotides match TRBD1. J was trimmed by 1 base and V by 1 base; bases with no gene match: 1. Germline V lookup: CDR1 GTSNPN, CDR2 SVGIG (reference sequence). CDR3 length: 14 residues. CDR3 coding DNA: TGTGCCTGGAGTGCGGACAGGAGCAATCAGCCCCAGCATTTT. It translates to CAWSADRSNQPQHF.

This sequence joins TRBV28 and TRBJ1-1; D uncertain. Germline values: CDR1 MDHEN, CDR2 SYDVKM. V gave up 7 bases and J gave up 3 bases, with 12 bases separating them. The CDR3 sequence is 13 residues long. DNA for the CDR3: TGTGCCAGCACCGCGGACCGGTACACTGAAGCTTTCTTT. As protein: CASTADRYTEAFF. The full variable domain, in which reference TRBV28 and TRBJ1-1 provide the parts outside the CDR3, is DVKVTQSSRYLVKRTGEKVFLECVQDMDHENMFWYRQDPGLGLRLIYFSYDVKMKEKGDIPEGYSVSREKKERFSLILESASTNQTSMYLCASTADRYTEAFFGQGTRLTVV.

This sequence joins TRBV7-8 and TRBJ1-4, with D possibly TRBD1 on 5 matching bases. Germline V lookup: CDR1 SGHVS, CDR2 FQNEAQ. This CDR3 is built from 18 residues. V gave up 2 bases and J gave up 0 bases, with 16 bases separating them. Written as DNA, the CDR3 is TGTGCCAGCAGCTTACCGCGGAAGGGACGTGCAACTAATGAAAAACTGTTTTTT. It specifies CASSLPRKGRATNEKLFF.

V gene TRBV4-1 combines with J gene TRBJ2-3, with a tentative D call TRBD1 (8 bases). Per germline, CDR1 MGHRA and CDR2 YSYEKL. V was trimmed by 4 bases and J by 5 bases, leaving 13 bases between them. CDR3 length equals 14 residues. The CDR3 DNA follows: TGCGCCAGCAGCCTAACAGGGGGGGAAGATACGCAGTATTTT. Translation gives CASSLTGGEDTQYF.

Note on this clone: At one boundary the junction diverges from the germline segment, which might be a read error. J is TRBJ2-1 and V is TRBV15; 11 positions agree with TRBD1. CDR1 LNHNV and CDR2 YYDKDF come from the germline V gene (reference sequence). There are 22 residues in the CDR3. This CDR3 is CATSGDSDGDRGSLGSYNEQFF. The CDR3 nucleotides read TGTGCCACCAGCGGAGACTCCGACGGGGACAGGGGGAGTTTGGGGTCATACAATGAGCAGTTCTTC.

This clone was observed a handful of times. The rearrangement joins TRBV28 to TRBJ1-1; D is uncertain. CDR1 MDHEN and CDR2 SYDVKM come from the germline V gene. The germline V and J ends were trimmed by 4 bases and 4 bases, with 10 bases remaining between them. The CDR3 loop spans 13 amino acids. The CDR3 DNA reads as TGTGCCAGCAGTTCCCCCCCTGGCACTGAAGCTTTCTTT. It codes for CASSSPPGTEAFF.

The rearrangement uses TRBV5-1 and TRBJ1-3; TRBD1 matches 9 bases. There are 15 residues in the CDR3. Germline CDR1 is SGHRS and CDR2 is YFSETQ. V was pared by 4 bases and J by 7 bases, with 9 bases of the junction left unmatched. For the CDR3, the DNA is TGCGCCAGCAGCACCGGGACAGGGACCGGTAACACCATATATTTT. Residues: CASSTGTGTGNTIYF.

CDR3: CASSRTPSNEQYF. The CDR3 coding sequence is TGTGCCAGCAGTCGGACACCTAGTAACGAGCAGTACTTC. The chain couples TRBV6-6 to TRBJ2-7; D is possibly TRBD1 (5 bases). CDR3 length: 13 amino acids. CDR1 is MNHNY, CDR2 SVGAGI, per germline (reference sequence). The V and J ends lost 5 bases and 5 bases respectively, with 13 bases between them.

By share, this clone ranks as medium-sized. The chain employs TRBV11-2 and TRBJ2-3; no definite D call. The CDR3 consists of 13 residues. Germline V CDR1 and CDR2: SGHAT, FQNNGV. Trimming shortened V by 2 bases and J by 4 bases, and 7 bases separated the two germline ends. The CDR3 nucleotides read TGTGCCAGCAGCTTAAACGCCCCAGATACGCAGTATTTT. Translating it yields CASSLNAPDTQYF. Full variable domain (rest looked up from reference TRBV11-2 and TRBJ2-3): EAGVAQSPRYKIIEKRQSVAFWCNPISGHATLYWYQQILGQGPKLLIQFQNNGVVDDSQLPKDRFSAERLKGVDSTLKIQPAKLEDSAVYLCASSLNAPDTQYFGPGTRLTVL.

The table lists this clone with a few counts. This chain links TRBV5-4 with TRBJ1-2; TRBD1 matches at 12 bases. The CDR3 length is 14 residues. V trimming: 3 bases; J trimming: 8 bases; junction bases outside the gene matches: 5. The germline CDR1 and CDR2 sequences are SGHNT and YYREEE (reference sequence). The CDR3 nucleotides read TGTGCCAGCAGCTGGGGACAGGGGGCTCGAGGCTACACCTTC. Its protein product is CASSWGQGARGYTF.

The V and J genes are TRBV19 and TRBJ1-6, with a possible D match to TRBD1 (6 bases). The V end was cut by 6 bases, the J end by 3 bases, with 12 bases between. The CDR3 spans 15 residues. Germline lookup yields CDR1 LNHDA and CDR2 SQIVND (reference sequence). Here the CDR3 reads CASRPGQGYNSPLHF. The CDR3 nucleotides are TGTGCCAGTAGGCCGGGACAAGGCTATAATTCACCCCTCCACTTT.

The V gene is TRBV9, the J gene TRBJ2-7; TRBD1 or TRBD2 may be the D gene (5 bases each). Trimming took off 7 bases at V and 3 bases at J, with 11 bases between the two ends. Germline V CDR1 and CDR2: SGDLS, YYNGEE. The CDR3 extends over 12 amino acids. The DNA of the CDR3 is TGTGCCAGCGGACCAGGGAGCTACGAGCAGTACTTC. It specifies CASGPGSYEQYF.

This clone was detected a few times. The chain links TRBV27 to TRBJ1-5, with D unresolved. Per the germline V gene, CDR1 is MNHEY and CDR2 is SMNVEV (reference sequence). V was shortened by 5 bases and J by 4 bases, with 9 bases between the two germline ends. The CDR3 has 13 residues. DNA of the CDR3: TGTGCCAGCAGTCTAAAAGGGAATCAGCCCCAGCATTTT. As protein: CASSLKGNQPQHF.

The chain links TRBV7-9 to TRBJ2-7, with no clear D. The V end lost 1 base, the J end lost 9 bases, and 13 bases lay between the germline ends. This CDR3 spans 13 amino acids. Germline V gene lookup returns CDR1 SEHNR and CDR2 FQNEAQ (reference sequence). CDR3 DNA sequence: TGTGCCAGCAGCTTAGGCGCGTGGGGTTGGCAGTACTTC. Translating it yields CASSLGAWGWQYF.

The CDR3 reads CASSPRLAGGYNEQFF. The CDR3 nucleotides read TGTGCCAGCTCACCGCGACTAGCGGGGGGTTACAATGAGCAGTTCTTC. The chain recombines TRBV18 with TRBJ2-1; 13 bases fit TRBD2. Germline V gene sequence: CDR1 KGHSH, CDR2 LQKENI. The trim removed 3 bases at V and 4 bases at J, leaving 3 bases unmatched. The CDR3 contains 16 residues.

The V and J genes are TRBV7-2 and TRBJ1-1, with D unclear. Germline values: CDR1 SGHTA, CDR2 FQGNSA. The CDR3 extends over 14 amino acids. Deletions cut 2 bases from V and 3 bases from J, with 10 bases between. CDR3 bases: TGTGCCAGCAGCTTATCACAGATGGACACTGAAGCTTTCTTT. This gives the protein CASSLSQMDTEAFF.

The CDR3, as DNA: TGTGCCAGCACCGTAAACTCTGGGGCCAACGTCCTGACTTTC. Translated, it gives CASTVNSGANVLTF. This rearrangement joins TRBV21-1 to TRBJ2-6; TRBD2, the D gene given by the table, was not confirmed from the DNA. TRBV21-1 is a recognized pseudogene. This CDR3 comprises 14 residues.

The chain employs TRBV30 and TRBJ2-7; tentative D call: TRBD2 (5 bases). The CDR3 sequence is 12 residues long. V shed 5 bases and J shed 2 bases, with 10 bases lying between them. Germline CDR1 and CDR2: GTSNPN and SVGIG (reference sequence). CDR3 bases: TGTGCCTGGGCGGGCGGTACCTACGAGCAGTACTTC. This gives the protein CAWAGGTYEQYF. Using reference TRBV30 and TRBJ2-7 for the parts outside the CDR3, the full variable domain is SQTIHQWPATLVQPVGSPLSLECTVEGTSNPNLYWYRQAAGRGLQLLFYSVGIGQISSEVPQNLSASRPQDRQFILSSKKLLLSDSGFYLCAWAGGTYEQYFGPGTRLTVT.

The chain recombines TRBV30 with TRBJ1-6, with a tentative D call TRBD1 (5 bases). Looked up from germline, CDR1 is GTSNPN and CDR2 is SVGIG (reference sequence). Trimming shortened V by 1 base and J by 4 bases, and 11 bases separated the two germline ends. CDR3 size: 15 residues. The CDR3 is CAWSGIGGYNSPLHF. Here the CDR3 DNA reads TGTGCCTGGAGTGGAATCGGGGGTTATAATTCACCCCTCCACTTT.

This clone has only one observation. The chain carries TRBV6-6 and TRBJ2-3; possibly TRBD2 for D (6 bases). The ends were cut back, 6 bases at V and 6 bases at J, with 7 bases in the middle. The CDR3 is 11 amino acids. Germline assignment: CDR1 MNHNY and CDR2 SVGAGI (reference sequence). CDR3 nucleotides: TGTGCCAGCAGGGCGGGGGATACGCAGTATTTT. This codes for CASRAGDTQYF.

The chain combines TRBV6-5 with TRBJ1-6, with D possibly matching TRBD1 (6 bases). Looked up from germline, CDR1 is MNHEY and CDR2 is SVGAGI. This CDR3 is built from 14 residues. V gave up 7 bases and J gave up 4 bases, with 11 bases separating them. The CDR3 coding sequence is TGTGCCAGCATGGGCAGGGGTTATAATTCACCCCTCCACTTT. It codes for CASMGRGYNSPLHF.

The CDR3 sequence: CASNGGRGPDTQYF. CDR3 DNA: TGTGCCAGCAATGGGGGCAGGGGGCCAGATACGCAGTATTTT. The chain combines TRBV7-2 with TRBJ2-3; 8 bases align to TRBD1. Trimming removed 7 bases from V and 4 bases from J; junction bases left unmatched: 7. The germline CDR1 and CDR2 sequences are SGHTA and FQGNSA. This CDR3 has 14 amino acids.

The chain links TRBV11-2 to TRBJ1-5; unclear D gene. The CDR3 extends over 14 amino acids. V lost 1 base, J lost 3 bases, and 7 bases lay in between. Germline CDR1 and CDR2: SGHAT and FQNNGV. The CDR3 loop reads CASSLAGFNQPQHF. DNA for the CDR3: TGTGCCAGCAGCTTAGCAGGTTTCAATCAGCCCCAGCATTTT.

The gene calls are TRBV6-5 and TRBJ1-2; 9 nucleotides line up with TRBD1. This CDR3 has 14 amino acids. Per germline, CDR1 MNHEY and CDR2 SVGAGI. Unmatched junction bases numbered 8, after V lost 8 bases and J lost 4 bases. The CDR3 sequence is CASFRTGDFYGYTF. The CDR3 DNA sequence: TGTGCCAGCTTTCGGACAGGGGACTTCTATGGCTACACCTTC.

The chain combines TRBV7-8 with TRBJ1-5, with D unclear. This CDR3 contains 17 residues. V was clipped by 1 base and J by 4 bases, with 17 bases between them. Germline-derived CDR1 and CDR2 are SGHVS and FQNEAQ. The CDR3 reads CASSLVGRRQVNQPQHF. The CDR3 DNA follows: TGTGCCAGCAGCTTAGTGGGGAGGCGCCAAGTTAATCAGCCCCAGCATTTT.

V is TRBV4-3 and J is TRBJ2-1; possibly TRBD1 or TRBD2 for D (5 bases each). Between the trimmed V and J ends, which lost 0 bases and 8 bases, there was a span of 14 bases. CDR1 is LGHNA, CDR2 YSLEER, per germline. This CDR3 contains 15 residues. In DNA, the CDR3 is TGCGCCAGCAGCCAAGAAGGGGAGCACGGGTATGAGCAGTTCTTC. This codes for CASSQEGEHGYEQFF.

The V and J genes are TRBV6-5 and TRBJ1-1, with 12 bases that match TRBD1. Trimming took 4 bases from V and 2 from J; bases not matched to a gene: 5. CDR3 length: 16 residues. Germline V gene lookup returns CDR1 MNHEY and CDR2 SVGAGI. The CDR3 sequence is CASSSGTGGYNTEAFF. CDR3 DNA sequence: TGTGCCAGCAGTTCCGGGACAGGGGGCTATAACACTGAAGCTTTCTTT.